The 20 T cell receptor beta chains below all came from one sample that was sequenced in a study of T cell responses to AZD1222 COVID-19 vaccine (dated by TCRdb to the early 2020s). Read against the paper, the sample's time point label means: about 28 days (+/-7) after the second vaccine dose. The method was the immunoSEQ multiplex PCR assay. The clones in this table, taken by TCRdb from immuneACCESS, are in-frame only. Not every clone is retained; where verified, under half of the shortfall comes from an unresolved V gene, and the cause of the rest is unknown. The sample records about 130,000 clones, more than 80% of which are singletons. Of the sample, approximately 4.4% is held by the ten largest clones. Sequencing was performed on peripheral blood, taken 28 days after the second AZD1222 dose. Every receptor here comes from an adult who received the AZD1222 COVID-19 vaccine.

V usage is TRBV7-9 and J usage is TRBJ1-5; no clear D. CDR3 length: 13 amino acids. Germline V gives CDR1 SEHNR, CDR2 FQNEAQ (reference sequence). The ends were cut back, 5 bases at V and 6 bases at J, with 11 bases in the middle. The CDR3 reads CASSATWGQPQHF. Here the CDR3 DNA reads TGTGCCAGCAGCGCGACATGGGGTCAGCCCCAGCATTTT.

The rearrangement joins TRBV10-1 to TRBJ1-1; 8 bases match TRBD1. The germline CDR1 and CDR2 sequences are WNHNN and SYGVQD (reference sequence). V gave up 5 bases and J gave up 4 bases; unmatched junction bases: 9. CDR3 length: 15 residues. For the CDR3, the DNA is TGCGCCAGCAGTTATTCAGGGGGCGCCGGCACTGAAGCTTTCTTT. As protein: CASSYSGGAGTEAFF.

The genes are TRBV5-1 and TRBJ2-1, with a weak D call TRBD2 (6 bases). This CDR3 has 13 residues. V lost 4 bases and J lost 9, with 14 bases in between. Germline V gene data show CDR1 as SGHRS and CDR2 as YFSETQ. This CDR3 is CASSPGLGGEQFF. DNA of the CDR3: TGCGCCAGCAGCCCTGGTTTGGGGGGTGAGCAGTTCTTC.

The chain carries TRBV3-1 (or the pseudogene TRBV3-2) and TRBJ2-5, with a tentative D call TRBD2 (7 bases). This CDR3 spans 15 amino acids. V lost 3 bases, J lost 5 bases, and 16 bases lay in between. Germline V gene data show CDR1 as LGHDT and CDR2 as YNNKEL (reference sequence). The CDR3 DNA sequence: TGTGCCAGCAGCCACGGGGCGGGGAGGGGGGAGACCCAGTACTTC. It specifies CASSHGAGRGETQYF.

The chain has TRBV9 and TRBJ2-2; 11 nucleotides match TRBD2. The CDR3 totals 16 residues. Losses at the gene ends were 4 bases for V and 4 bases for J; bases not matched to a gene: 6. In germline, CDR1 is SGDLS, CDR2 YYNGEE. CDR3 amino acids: CASSPRLAGTTGELFF. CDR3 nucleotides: TGTGCCAGCAGCCCCCGACTAGCGGGGACCACCGGGGAGCTGTTTTTT.

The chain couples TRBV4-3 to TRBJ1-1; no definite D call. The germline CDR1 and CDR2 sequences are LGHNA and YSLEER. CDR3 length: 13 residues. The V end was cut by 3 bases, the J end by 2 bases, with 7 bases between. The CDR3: CASSHSLNTEAFF. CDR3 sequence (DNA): TGCGCCAGCAGCCACTCTCTTAACACTGAAGCTTTCTTT.

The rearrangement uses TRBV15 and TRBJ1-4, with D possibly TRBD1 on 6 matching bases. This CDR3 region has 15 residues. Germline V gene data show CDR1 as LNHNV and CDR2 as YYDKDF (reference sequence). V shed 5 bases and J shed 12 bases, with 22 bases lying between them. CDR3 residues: CATSPPSQGIGELFF. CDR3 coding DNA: TGTGCCACCAGCCCCCCAAGTCAGGGGATCGGGGAACTGTTTTTT.

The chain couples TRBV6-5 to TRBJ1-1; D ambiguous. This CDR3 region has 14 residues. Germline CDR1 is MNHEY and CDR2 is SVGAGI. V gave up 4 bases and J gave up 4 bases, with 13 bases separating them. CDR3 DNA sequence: TGTGCCAGCAGTTTTGCTCTTCGTAGCACTGAAGCTTTCTTT. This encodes CASSFALRSTEAFF.

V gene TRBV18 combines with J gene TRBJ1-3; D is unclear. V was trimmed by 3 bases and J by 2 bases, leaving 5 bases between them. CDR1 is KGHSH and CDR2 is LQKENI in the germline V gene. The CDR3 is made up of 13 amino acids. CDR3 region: CASSPATGNTIYF. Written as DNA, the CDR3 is TGTGCCAGCTCACCCGCAACTGGAAACACCATATATTTT.

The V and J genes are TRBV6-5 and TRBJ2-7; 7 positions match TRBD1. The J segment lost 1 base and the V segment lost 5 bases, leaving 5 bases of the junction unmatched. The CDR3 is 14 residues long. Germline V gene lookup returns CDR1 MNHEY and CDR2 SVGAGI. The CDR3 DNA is TGTGCCAGCAGTATTATGACAGGGTCCTACGAGCAGTACTTC. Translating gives CASSIMTGSYEQYF.

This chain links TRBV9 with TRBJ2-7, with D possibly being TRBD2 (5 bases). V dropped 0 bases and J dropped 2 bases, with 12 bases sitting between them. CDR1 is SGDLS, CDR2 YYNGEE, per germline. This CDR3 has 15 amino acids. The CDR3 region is CASSVGGAPPYEQYF. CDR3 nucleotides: TGTGCCAGCAGCGTAGGGGGAGCCCCTCCCTACGAGCAGTACTTC.

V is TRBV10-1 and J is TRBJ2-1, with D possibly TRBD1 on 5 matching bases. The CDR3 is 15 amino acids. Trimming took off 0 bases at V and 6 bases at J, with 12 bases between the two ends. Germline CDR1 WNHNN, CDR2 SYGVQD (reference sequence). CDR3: CASSESGQRRNEQFF. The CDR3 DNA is TGCGCCAGCAGTGAGTCCGGACAAAGGCGCAATGAGCAGTTCTTC.

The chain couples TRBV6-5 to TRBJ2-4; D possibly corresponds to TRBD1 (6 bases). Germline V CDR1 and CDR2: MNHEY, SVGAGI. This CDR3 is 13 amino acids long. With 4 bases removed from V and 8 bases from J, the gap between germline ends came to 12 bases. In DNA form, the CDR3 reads TGTGCCAGCAGTTTACAGGGAGAGGACATTCAGTACTTC. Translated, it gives CASSLQGEDIQYF.

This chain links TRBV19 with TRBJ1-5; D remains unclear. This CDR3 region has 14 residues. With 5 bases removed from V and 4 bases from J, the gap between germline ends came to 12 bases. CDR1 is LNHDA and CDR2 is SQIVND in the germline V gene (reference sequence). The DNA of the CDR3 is TGTGCCAGTAGTGCCTACTTAGGAAATCAGCCCCAGCATTTT. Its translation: CASSAYLGNQPQHF.

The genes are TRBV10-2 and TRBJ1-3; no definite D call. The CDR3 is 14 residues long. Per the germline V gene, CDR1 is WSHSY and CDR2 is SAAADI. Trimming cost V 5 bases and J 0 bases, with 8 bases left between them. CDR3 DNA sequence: TGCGCCAGCAGTCCCGGAGTCTCTGGAAACACCATATATTTT. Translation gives CASSPGVSGNTIYF.

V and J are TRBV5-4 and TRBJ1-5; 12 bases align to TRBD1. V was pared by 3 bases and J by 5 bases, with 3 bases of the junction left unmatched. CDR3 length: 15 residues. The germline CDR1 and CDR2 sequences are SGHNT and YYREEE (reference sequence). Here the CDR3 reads CASSSGTGGDQPQHF. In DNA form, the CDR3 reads TGTGCCAGCAGCTCCGGGACAGGGGGCGATCAGCCCCAGCATTTT. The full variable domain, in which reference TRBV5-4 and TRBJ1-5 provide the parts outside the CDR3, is ETGVTQSPTHLIKTRGQQVTLRCSSQSGHNTVSWYQQALGQGPQFIFQYYREEENGRGNFPPRFSGLQFPNYSSELNVNALELDDSALYLCASSSGTGGDQPQHFGDGTRLSIL.

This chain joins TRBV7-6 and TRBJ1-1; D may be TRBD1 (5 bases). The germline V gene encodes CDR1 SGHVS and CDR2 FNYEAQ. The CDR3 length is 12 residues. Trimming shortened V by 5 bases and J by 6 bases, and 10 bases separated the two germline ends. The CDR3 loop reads CASSRRQPEAFF. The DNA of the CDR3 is TGTGCCAGCAGCCGTAGACAGCCTGAAGCTTTCTTT.

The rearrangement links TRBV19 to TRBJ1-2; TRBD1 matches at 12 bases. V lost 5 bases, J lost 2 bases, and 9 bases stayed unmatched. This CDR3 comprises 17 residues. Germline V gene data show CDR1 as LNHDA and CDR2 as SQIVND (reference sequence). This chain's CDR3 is CASSLGQGAGVNYGYTF. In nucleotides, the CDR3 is TGTGCCAGTAGTCTGGGACAGGGGGCCGGGGTGAACTATGGCTACACCTTC.

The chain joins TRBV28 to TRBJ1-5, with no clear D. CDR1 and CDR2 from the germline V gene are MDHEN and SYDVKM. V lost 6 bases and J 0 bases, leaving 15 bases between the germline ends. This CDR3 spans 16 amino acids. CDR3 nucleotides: TGTGCCAGCAGCCCCCCGGCGGGGTATAGCAATCAGCCCCAGCATTTT. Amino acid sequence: CASSPPAGYSNQPQHF.

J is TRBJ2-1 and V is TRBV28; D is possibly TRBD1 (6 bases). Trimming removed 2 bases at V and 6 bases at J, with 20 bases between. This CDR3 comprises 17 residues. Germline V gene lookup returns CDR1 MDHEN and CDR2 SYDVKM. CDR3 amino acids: CASSLGYFGQGSNEQFF. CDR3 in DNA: TGTGCCAGCAGTTTAGGGTATTTTGGGCAGGGGTCCAATGAGCAGTTCTTC.